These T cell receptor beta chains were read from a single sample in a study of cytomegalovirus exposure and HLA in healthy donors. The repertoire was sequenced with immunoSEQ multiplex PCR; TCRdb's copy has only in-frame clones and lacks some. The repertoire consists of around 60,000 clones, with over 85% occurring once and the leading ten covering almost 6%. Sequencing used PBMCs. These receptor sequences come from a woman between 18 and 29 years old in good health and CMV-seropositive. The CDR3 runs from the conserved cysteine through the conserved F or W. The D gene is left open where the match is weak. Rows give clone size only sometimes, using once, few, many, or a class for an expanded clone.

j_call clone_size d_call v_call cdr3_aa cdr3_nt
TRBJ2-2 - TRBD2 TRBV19 CASRAGTSSTGELFF TGTGCCAGTAGAGCCGGGACTAGCTCAACCGGGGAGCTGTTTTTT
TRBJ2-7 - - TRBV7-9 CASSPGEPGSYEQYF TGTGCCAGCAGCCCCGGGGAACCGGGATCCTACGAGCAGTACTTC
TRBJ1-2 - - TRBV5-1 CASSFSQGPYGYTF TGCGCCAGCAGCTTCTCCCAGGGGCCTTATGGCTACACCTTC
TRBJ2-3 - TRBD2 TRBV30 CAWSAFSGSADTQYF TGTGCCTGGAGTGCCTTTAGCGGGAGCGCAGATACGCAGTATTTT
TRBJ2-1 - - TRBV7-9 CASSLAPSSQQFF TGTGCCAGCAGCTTGGCCCCCTCATCCCAGCAGTTCTTC
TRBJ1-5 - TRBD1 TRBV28 CASSYYRQGDRNSNQPQHF TGTGCCAGCAGCTACTATAGACAGGGGGATAGGAATAGCAATCAGCCCCAGCATTTT
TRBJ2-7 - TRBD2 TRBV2 CASRGLAGGEQYF TGTGCCAGCAGGGGACTAGCGGGAGGCGAGCAGTACTTC
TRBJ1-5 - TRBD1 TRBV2 CASREDRSSNQPQHF TGTGCCAGCAGGGAGGACAGGTCCAGCAATCAGCCCCAGCATTTT
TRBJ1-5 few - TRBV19 CATKDRSNQPQHF TGTGCCACCAAGGACAGAAGCAATCAGCCCCAGCATTTT
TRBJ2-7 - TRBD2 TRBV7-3 CASSLGGDDYEQYF TGTGCCAGCAGCTTAGGGGGGGATGATTACGAGCAGTACTTC
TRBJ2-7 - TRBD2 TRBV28 CASSLPRAGDYEQYF TGTGCCAGCAGTCTCCCCCGGGCGGGAGACTACGAGCAGTACTTC
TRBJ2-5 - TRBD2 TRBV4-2 CASSQDPIGTSGGDQETQYF TGTGCCAGCAGCCAAGATCCGATAGGGACTAGCGGGGGGGACCAAGAGACCCAGTACTTC
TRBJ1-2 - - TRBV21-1 CASSKREGTGGGWGYTF TGTGCCAGCAGCAAACGAGAGGGGACAGGGGGCGGATGGGGCTACACCTTC
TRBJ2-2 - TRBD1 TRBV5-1 CASSLSQGVGAGELFF TGCGCCAGCAGCTTAAGTCAGGGGGTAGGCGCCGGGGAGCTGTTTTTT
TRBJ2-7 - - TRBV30 CAWSVRDTRVYEQYF TGTGCCTGGAGTGTCAGGGACACGAGGGTCTACGAGCAGTACTTC
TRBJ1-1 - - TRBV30 CAWSDPPGGTEAFF TGTGCCTGGTCTGACCCCCCGGGGGGCACTGAAGCTTTCTTT
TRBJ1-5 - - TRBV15 CATSRDTGDFPQHF TGTGCCACCAGCAGAGATACGGGGGACTTTCCCCAGCATTTT
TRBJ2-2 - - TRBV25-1 CASSNSRDTGELFF TGTGCCAGCAGTAACAGCAGGGACACCGGGGAGCTGTTTTTT
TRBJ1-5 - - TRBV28 CASSPNSNQPQHF TGTGCCAGCAGCCCAAATAGCAATCAGCCCCAGCATTTT
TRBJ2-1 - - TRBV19 CASSIDSGSYNEQFF TGTGCCAGTAGTATAGATAGCGGCTCCTACAATGAGCAGTTCTTC
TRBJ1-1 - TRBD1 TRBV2 CASRGQGARNTEAFF TGTGCCAGCAGAGGCCAGGGGGCTCGAAACACTGAAGCTTTCTTT
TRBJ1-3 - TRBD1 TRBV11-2 CASSVDWTGRNTIYF TGTGCCAGCAGCGTAGACTGGACAGGTAGAAACACCATATATTTT
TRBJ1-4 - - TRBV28 CASSTDGATNEKLFF TGTGCCAGCAGTACAGACGGTGCAACTAATGAAAAACTGTTTTTT
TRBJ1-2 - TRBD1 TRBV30 CASLTGGARYGYTF TGTGCCTCATTGACAGGGGGCGCAAGATATGGCTACACCTTC
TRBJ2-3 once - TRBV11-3 CASSSGLGMTQYF TGTGCCAGCAGCTCAGGACTCGGTATGACGCAGTATTTT
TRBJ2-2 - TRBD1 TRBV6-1 CASTSDRGVGELFF TGTGCCAGCACCTCGGACAGGGGGGTCGGGGAGCTGTTTTTT
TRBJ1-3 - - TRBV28 CASKLTGGNTIYF TGTGCCAGCAAACTGACGGGGGGAAACACCATATATTTT
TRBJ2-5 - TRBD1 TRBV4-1 CASSQPGQGLETQYF TGCGCCAGCAGCCAACCGGGACAGGGGTTGGAGACCCAGTACTTC
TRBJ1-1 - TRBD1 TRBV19 CASSINRDRGWGEAFF TGTGCCAGTAGTATTAACCGGGACAGGGGATGGGGTGAAGCTTTCTTT
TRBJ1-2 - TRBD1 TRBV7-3 CASSLSGQVWDGYTF TGTGCCAGCAGCTTATCGGGACAGGTCTGGGATGGCTACACCTTC
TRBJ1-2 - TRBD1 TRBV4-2 CASSQDRGTYGYTF TGTGCCAGCAGCCAAGACAGGGGGACCTATGGCTACACCTTC
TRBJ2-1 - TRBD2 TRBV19 CASSSSSGRNEQFF TGTGCCAGTAGTTCTTCTAGCGGGAGAAATGAGCAGTTCTTC
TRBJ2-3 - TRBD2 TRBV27 CSSSGSGDTQYF TGCTCGAGTAGCGGGAGTGGCGATACGCAGTATTTT
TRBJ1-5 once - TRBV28 CASRARQGNRAQHF TGTGCCAGCAGGGCTCGGCAGGGGAATCGGGCCCAGCATTTT
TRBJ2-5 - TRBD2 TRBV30 CAWKGRGGQETQYF TGTGCCTGGAAAGGACGGGGGGGTCAAGAGACCCAGTACTTC
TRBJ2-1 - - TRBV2 CASSDIGVGSYNEQFF TGTGCCAGCAGTGATATAGGGGTTGGGTCCTACAATGAGCAGTTCTTC
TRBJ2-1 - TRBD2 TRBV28 CASKRTSGIYEQFF TGTGCCAGCAAAAGGACTAGCGGCATATATGAGCAGTTCTTC
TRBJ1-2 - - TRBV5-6 CASSLVDWEGYGYTF TGTGCCAGCAGCTTGGTGGACTGGGAAGGCTATGGCTACACCTTC
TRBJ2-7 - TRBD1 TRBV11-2 CASSYNQGQSYEQYF TGTGCCAGCAGTTACAACCAGGGACAGTCATACGAGCAGTACTTC
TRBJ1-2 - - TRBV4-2 CASSQDGVRGNYGYTF TGTGCCAGCAGCCAAGATGGTGTGCGGGGGAACTATGGCTACACCTTC
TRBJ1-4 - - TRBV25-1 CASSELWAGSEKLFF TGTGCCAGCAGTGAATTGTGGGCCGGTAGTGAAAAACTGTTTTTT
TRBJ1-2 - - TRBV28 CASSSPSGRLLDGYTF TGTGCCAGCAGCTCTCCATCCGGGAGACTCTTAGATGGCTACACCTTC
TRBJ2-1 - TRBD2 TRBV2 CASSPPTSGSYNEQFF TGTGCCAGCAGTCCCCCGACTAGCGGGAGCTACAATGAGCAGTTCTTC
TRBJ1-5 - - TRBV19 CASSIRGSRQPQHF TGTGCCAGTAGTATCCGAGGGTCCCGGCAGCCCCAGCATTTT
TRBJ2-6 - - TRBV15 CATSSLGADGSGANVLTF TGTGCCACCAGCAGCTTGGGGGCGGACGGCTCTGGGGCCAACGTCCTGACTTTC
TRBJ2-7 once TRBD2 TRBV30 CAWSLGGGSYEQYF TGTGCCTGGAGTTTGGGGGGGGGATCCTACGAGCAGTACTTC
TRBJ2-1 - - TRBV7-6 CASSLEMGLYNEQFF TGTGCCAGCAGCTTAGAGATGGGACTGTACAATGAGCAGTTCTTC
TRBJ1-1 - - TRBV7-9 CASTYGAGEAFF TGTGCCAGCACCTATGGGGCAGGTGAAGCTTTCTTT
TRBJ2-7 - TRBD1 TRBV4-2 CASSLSLGQGPSYEQYF TGTGCCAGCAGCCTAAGCCTAGGACAGGGTCCCTCCTACGAGCAGTACTTC
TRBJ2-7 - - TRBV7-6 CASSADAGSYEQYF TGTGCCAGCAGCGCAGACGCAGGATCCTACGAGCAGTACTTC
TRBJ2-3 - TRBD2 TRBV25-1 CASSGLAGGSDTQYF TGTGCCAGCAGTGGACTAGCGGGAGGTTCAGATACGCAGTATTTT
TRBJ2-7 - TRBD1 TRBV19 CASQPRDRAGEQYF TGTGCCAGCCAGCCCCGGGACAGGGCGGGCGAGCAGTACTTC
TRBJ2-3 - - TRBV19 CASSRSGLGTDTQYF TGTGCCAGTAGTAGATCAGGGTTGGGGACAGATACGCAGTATTTT
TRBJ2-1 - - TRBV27 CASSPGPREEQFF TGTGCCAGCAGCCCAGGGCCCCGGGAGGAGCAGTTCTTC
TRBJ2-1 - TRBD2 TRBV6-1 CASRGLAGGPNEQFF TGTGCCAGCAGAGGACTAGCGGGAGGGCCCAATGAGCAGTTCTTC
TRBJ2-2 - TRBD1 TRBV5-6 CASSLTGVNTGELFF TGTGCCAGCAGCCTCACAGGGGTCAACACCGGGGAGCTGTTTTTT
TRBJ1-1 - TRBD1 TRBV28 CATQTGVNTEAFF TGTGCCACCCAGACAGGGGTGAACACTGAAGCTTTCTTT
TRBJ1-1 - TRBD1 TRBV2 CASSPSRDRNTEAFF TGTGCCAGCAGCCCGTCCCGGGACAGGAACACTGAAGCTTTCTTT
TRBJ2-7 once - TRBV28 CASSLVGGPYEQYF TGTGCCAGCAGTTTAGTAGGCGGGCCCTACGAGCAGTACTTC
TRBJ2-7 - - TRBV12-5 CASGLGPGLQSYEQYF TGTGCTAGTGGTTTGGGACCGGGACTTCAGTCCTACGAGCAGTACTTC